These T cell receptor beta chains were read from a single sample in a study of identical twins. TCRdb ran MiXCR on the 5' RACE reads and lists one entry per CDR3 protein. The table records 210,000 or so distinct CDR3 sequences, more than 15% of them present only once. The same data also contributed to another study, on T cells expressing NK-cell markers.

Sample: CD8+ T cells sorted from blood. These receptors all stem from a young woman in good health. Each CDR3 is given with its conserved first and last residue. D genes are given only for firm matches. Clone sizes are given selectively: once, few, many, or a class where the clone is expanded.

>TRBV27|TRBJ2-1|NA|TRBD2
TGTGCCAGCAGTTACAGCGGGAGGTTTTCGGGTTACAATGAGCAGTTCTTC
CASSYSGRFSGYNEQFF
>TRBV15|TRBJ2-7|few|TRBD2
TGTGCCACCAGCAGAGTTGGGAGCGGGGACCGCACCTACGAGCAGTACTTC
CATSRVGSGDRTYEQYF
>TRBV27|TRBJ1-2|few|NA
TGTGCCAGCAGCCCCTCCCTTGTCTATGGCTACACCTTC
CASSPSLVYGYTF
>TRBV5-1|TRBJ2-7|few|NA
TGCGCCAGCAGCCGAATACCTCCCACAGACCTGCTACGCGAGCAGTACTTC
CASSRIPPTDLLREQYF
>TRBV4-2|TRBJ1-6|few|NA
TGTGCCAGCAACCAAGGGAGGACAGCGAATTCACCCCTCCACTTT
CASNQGRTANSPLHF
>TRBV29-1|TRBJ2-1|many|TRBD2
TGCAGCGCTGGGACTAGCGGGGAGTATGAGCAGTTCTTC
CSAGTSGEYEQFF
>TRBV5-1|TRBJ2-7|NA|NA
TGCGCCAGCAGCTTGAGTTCCTCCGAGCAGTACTTC
CASSLSSSEQYF
>TRBV5-6|TRBJ1-2|NA|NA
TGTGCCAGCAGCTCCGGGGGGGGAGGTCTCCCCACCGACGGCTACACCTTC
CASSSGGGGLPTDGYTF
>TRBV7-9|TRBJ2-5|NA|NA
TGTGCCAGCAACGTAGGCCTCCAAGAGACCCAGTACTTC
CASNVGLQETQYF
>TRBV11-2|TRBJ2-1|few|NA
TGTGCCAGCAGCCCGGGCCTCCCGCCTAACAATGAGCAGTTCTTC
CASSPGLPPNNEQFF
>TRBV20-1|TRBJ2-2|few|NA
TGCAGTGCTAGGGATCTGAACACCGGGGAGCTGTTTTTT
CSARDLNTGELFF
>TRBV7-8|TRBJ2-1|many|TRBD2
TGTGCCAGCAGCTTAAGGGGCGGGAGCTCCTACAATGAGCAGTTCTTC
CASSLRGGSSYNEQFF
>TRBV20-1|TRBJ2-5|NA|TRBD2
TGCAGTGCTACCAAGCGGGAGGAACAGACCCAGTACTTC
CSATKREEQTQYF
>TRBV20-1|TRBJ2-3|NA|TRBD2
TGCAGTGCCCCCCCTTTAGGGACTAGCGGGAGGAAGGCTGAAGATACGCAGTATTTT
CSAPPLGTSGRKAEDTQYF
>TRBV20-1|TRBJ2-3|NA|NA
TGCAGTGCTAGGGCGCGGAGCACAGATACGCAGTATTTT
CSARARSTDTQYF
>TRBV11-2|TRBJ2-7|NA|NA
TGTGCCAGCAGCCCATTCGGGACGGTAAGGACCCCCAGGGAGCAGTACTTC
CASSPFGTVRTPREQYF
>TRBV9|TRBJ2-7|few|NA
TGTGCCAGCAGCGTTGAGAACTCGGGGGCGATAGGCGAGCAGTACTTC
CASSVENSGAIGEQYF
>TRBV5-1|TRBJ2-5|many|TRBD2
TGCGCCAGCAGCTTGGGACTAGCGGACCAAGAGACCCAGTACTTC
CASSLGLADQETQYF